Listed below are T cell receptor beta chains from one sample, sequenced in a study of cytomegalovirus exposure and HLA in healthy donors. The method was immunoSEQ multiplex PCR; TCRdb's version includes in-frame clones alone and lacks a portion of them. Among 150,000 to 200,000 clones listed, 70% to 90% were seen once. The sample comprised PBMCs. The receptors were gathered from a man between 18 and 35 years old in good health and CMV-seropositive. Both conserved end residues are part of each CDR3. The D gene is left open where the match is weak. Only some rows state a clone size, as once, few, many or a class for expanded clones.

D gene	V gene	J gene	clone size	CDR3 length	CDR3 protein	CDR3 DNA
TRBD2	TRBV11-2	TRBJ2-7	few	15	CASSLAGTRSYEQYF	TGTGCCAGCAGCTTGGCCGGGACTAGATCCTACGAGCAGTACTTC
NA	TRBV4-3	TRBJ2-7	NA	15	CASSQDLGSSYEQYF	TGCGCCAGCAGCCAAGATCTGGGGAGCTCCTACGAGCAGTACTTC
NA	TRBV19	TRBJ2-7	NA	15	CASSTSGKSSYEQYF	TGTGCCAGTAGTACCTCCGGGAAGAGCTCCTACGAGCAGTACTTC
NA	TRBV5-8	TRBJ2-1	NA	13	CASSLGPYNEQFF	TGTGCCAGCAGCTTGGGTCCTTATAATGAGCAGTTCTTC
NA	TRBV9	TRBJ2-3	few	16	CASSVAPGGATDTQYF	TGTGCCAGCAGCGTAGCCCCTGGGGGGGCGACAGATACGCAGTATTTT
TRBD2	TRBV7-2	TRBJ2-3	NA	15	CASSLVSGGSDTQYF	TGTGCCAGCAGCTTAGTTAGCGGGGGGTCAGATACGCAGTATTTT
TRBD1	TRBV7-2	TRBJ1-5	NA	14	CASSQGAGRQPQHF	TGTGCCAGCAGTCAGGGGGCAGGAAGACAGCCCCAGCATTTT
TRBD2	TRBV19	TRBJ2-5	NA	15	CASSRAGGGQETQYF	TGTGCCAGTAGTAGGGCAGGCGGGGGCCAAGAGACCCAGTACTTC
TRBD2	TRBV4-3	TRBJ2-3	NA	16	CASSQRLAGGPGTQYF	TGCGCCAGCAGCCAAAGACTAGCGGGGGGGCCAGGTACGCAGTATTTT
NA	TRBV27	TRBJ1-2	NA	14	CASSPTGGAYGYTF	TGTGCCAGCAGCCCCACGGGAGGGGCGTATGGCTACACCTTC
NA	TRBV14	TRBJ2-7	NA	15	CASSQVTRGFYEQYF	TGTGCCAGCAGCCAAGTAACCAGGGGCTTTTACGAGCAGTACTTC
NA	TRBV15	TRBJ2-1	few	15	CATSRAHREGNEQFF	TGTGCCACCAGCAGGGCACACAGGGAAGGCAATGAGCAGTTCTTC
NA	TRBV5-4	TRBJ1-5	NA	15	CASSSWGQDNQPQHF	TGTGCCAGCAGCTCGTGGGGGCAGGACAATCAGCCCCAGCATTTT
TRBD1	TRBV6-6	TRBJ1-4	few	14	CASSYGQANEKLFF	TGTGCCAGCAGTTACGGACAGGCAAATGAAAAACTGTTTTTT
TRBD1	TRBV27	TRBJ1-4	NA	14	CASSSGTGNEKLFF	TGTGCCAGCAGCTCCGGGACAGGGAATGAAAAACTGTTTTTT
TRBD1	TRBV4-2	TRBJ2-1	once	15	CASSQGTGEANEQFF	TGTGCCAGCAGCCAAGGGACAGGGGAAGCAAATGAGCAGTTCTTC
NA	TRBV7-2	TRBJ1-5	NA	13	CASSFGSNQPQHF	TGTGCCAGCAGCTTTGGCAGCAATCAGCCCCAGCATTTT
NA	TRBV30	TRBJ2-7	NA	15	CAWERRRVNNYEQYF	TGTGCCTGGGAAAGACGCCGGGTCAACAACTACGAGCAGTACTTC
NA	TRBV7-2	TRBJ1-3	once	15	CASSQHSLSGNTIYF	TGTGCCAGCAGCCAGCACAGCCTCTCTGGAAACACCATATATTTT
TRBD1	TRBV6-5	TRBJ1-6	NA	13	CASSPDRVVPLHF	TGTGCCAGCAGCCCTGACAGGGTTGTTCCCCTCCACTTT
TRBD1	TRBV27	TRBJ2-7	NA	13	CASGQGAGNEQYF	TGTGCCAGCGGACAGGGGGCTGGAAACGAGCAGTACTTC
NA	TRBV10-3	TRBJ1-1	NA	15	CAISRVEASNTEAFF	TGTGCCATCAGCCGAGTGGAGGCATCGAACACTGAAGCTTTCTTT
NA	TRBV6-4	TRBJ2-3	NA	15	CASSVGTASTDTQYF	TGTGCCAGCAGTGTGGGGACTGCTAGCACAGATACGCAGTATTTT